Each of the 17 T cell receptor beta chains below was sequenced from the same sample in a study of T cell responses to AZD1222 COVID-19 vaccine. Method: immunoSEQ multiplex PCR; TCRdb's copy keeps in-frame clones and lacks some. The repertoire holds 75,000 to 95,000 clones, with around 88% as singletons. The sample consisted of peripheral blood, taken 28 days after the second dose of the MenACWY control vaccine. The receptor set was obtained from an adult who received the MenACWY meningococcal vaccine as a control.

This chain uses TRBV18 with TRBJ1-1; D call uncertain. Trimming pared 3 bases from V and 5 bases from J, leaving 10 bases between. The CDR3 runs to 13 residues. From germline, CDR1 is KGHSH and CDR2 LQKENI. The CDR3 DNA sequence: TGTGCCAGCTCACCTCCATCTTGGACTGAAGCTTTCTTT. As protein: CASSPPSWTEAFF.

The chain has TRBV3-1 (or the pseudogene TRBV3-2) and TRBJ2-3; no clear D gene. Germline V CDR1 and CDR2: LGHDT, YNNKEL (reference sequence). V lost 7 bases to trimming and J lost 8 bases, with 13 bases between them. The CDR3 is made up of 12 amino acids. CDR3 nucleotide sequence: TGTGCCAGCAAAGCCCAAGCAGGTACGCAGTATTTT. Protein product: CASKAQAGTQYF.

This chain uses TRBV19 with TRBJ2-5; 11 bases agree with TRBD1. The germline V gene has CDR1 LNHDA and CDR2 SQIVND (reference sequence). The V gene end was trimmed by 6 bases and the J gene end by 5 bases; junction bases not matched to a gene: 2. The CDR3 is made up of 13 amino acids. The CDR3 here is CASSGTGGETQYF. DNA for the CDR3: TGTGCCAGTAGCGGGACAGGGGGTGAGACCCAGTACTTC.

This chain uses TRBV6-1 with TRBJ1-3; 8 bases align to TRBD1. Germline trimming cut 3 bases from V and 4 bases from J; bases unmatched to any gene: 5. The CDR3 contains 15 residues. Germline V gene sequence: CDR1 MNHNS, CDR2 SASEGT. The CDR3 loop is CASSDRGRTGNTIYF. The CDR3 coding sequence is TGTGCCAGCAGTGACAGGGGGCGAACCGGAAACACCATATATTTT.

The chain combines TRBV5-5 with TRBJ1-2; D possibly corresponds to TRBD1 (5 bases). V was pared by 5 bases and J by 1 base, with 15 bases between. The CDR3 consists of 15 residues. Germline CDR1 reads SGHKS; CDR2 reads YYEKEE (reference sequence). In DNA form, the CDR3 reads TGTGCCAGCAGGACCGAACAGGCGATTAACTATGGCTACACCTTC. As protein: CASRTEQAINYGYTF. The variable domain in full, completed from reference TRBV5-5 and TRBJ1-2, reads DAGVTQSPTHLIKTRGQQVTLRCSPISGHKSVSWYQQVLGQGPQFIFQYYEKEERGRGNFPDRFSARQFPNYSSELNVNALLLGDSALYLCASRTEQAINYGYTFGSGTRLTVV.

The J gene is TRBJ2-1, the V gene TRBV9; TRBD2 matches at 9 bases. V shed 3 bases, J shed 3 bases, and the junction held 7 bases outside the gene matches. This CDR3 region has 16 residues. The germline V gene has CDR1 SGDLS and CDR2 YYNGEE. The CDR3 spells CASSATSGFDYNEQFF. The CDR3 DNA sequence: TGTGCCAGCAGCGCGACTAGCGGTTTCGACTACAATGAGCAGTTCTTC. Together with reference TRBV9 and TRBJ2-1, the CDR3 gives the full variable domain: DSGVTQTPKHLITATGQRVTLRCSPRSGDLSVYWYQQSLDQGLQFLIQYYNGEERAKGNILERFSAQQFPDLHSELNLSSLELGDSALYFCASSATSGFDYNEQFFGPGTRLTVL.

The V gene is TRBV6-5, the J gene TRBJ1-1; 7 positions match TRBD1. The germline V gene has CDR1 MNHEY and CDR2 SVGAGI. The CDR3 loop spans 16 amino acids. V lost 2 bases to trimming and J lost 2 bases; unmatched junction nucleotides: 8. CDR3 bases: TGTGCCAGCAGTTACGCGTCAACAGGGGTAAACACTGAAGCTTTCTTT. It codes for CASSYASTGVNTEAFF.

The chain links TRBV28 to TRBJ1-1; D gene uncertain. The CDR3 has 14 residues. CDR1 is MDHEN, CDR2 SYDVKM, per germline. V was trimmed by 5 bases and J by 1 base, leaving 11 bases between them. CDR3 bases: TGTGCCAGCAGTCGTTTGCCAGCGAACACTGAAGCTTTCTTT. It codes for CASSRLPANTEAFF.

The chain links TRBV12-3 or TRBV12-4 to TRBJ1-2; TRBD1 might be the D (5 bases). V was clipped by 3 bases and J by 8 bases, with 13 bases between them. The CDR3 is 13 amino acids. The CDR3 sequence is CASSLWDRGGYTF. In DNA, the CDR3 is TGTGCCAGCAGTTTGTGGGACCGAGGGGGCTACACCTTC.

The chain uses TRBV28 and TRBJ2-7; TRBD1 is a possible D gene (5 bases). Germline assignment: CDR1 MDHEN and CDR2 SYDVKM. The CDR3 spans 14 residues. Trimming stripped 2 bases from V and 6 bases from J, with 14 bases between. CDR3 in DNA: TGTGCCAGCAGTTTAACAGGAAGAACCTCCGAGCAGTACTTC. Translation gives CASSLTGRTSEQYF.

This chain connects TRBV2 to TRBJ1-3; D gene ambiguous. The CDR3 contains 12 residues. V lost 3 bases and J 5 bases, leaving 5 bases between the germline ends. Germline CDR1 SNHLY, CDR2 FYNNEI. CDR3 sequence (DNA): TGTGCCAGCAGTGACAGGAGAAACACCATATATTTT. Protein product: CASSDRRNTIYF.

The J gene is TRBJ2-5, the V gene TRBV5-1; TRBD2 agrees at 9 bases. V was clipped by 3 bases and J by 2 bases; unmatched bases: 5. From germline, CDR1 is SGHRS and CDR2 YFSETQ. The CDR3 is 15 amino acids. The CDR3 sequence is CASSSGAGGQETQYF. CDR3 bases: TGCGCCAGCAGCTCTGGGGCGGGGGGGCAAGAGACCCAGTACTTC.

This clone was seen only once. The V call is TRBV30, the J call TRBJ2-1; 7 nucleotides align to TRBD1. V lost 0 bases, J lost 0 bases, and 2 bases stayed unmatched. CDR3 length equals 15 residues. Germline V gene sequence: CDR1 GTSNPN, CDR2 SVGIG (reference sequence). CDR3 loop: CAWSVGGPSYNEQFF. CDR3 nucleotide sequence: TGTGCCTGGAGTGTAGGGGGCCCCTCCTACAATGAGCAGTTCTTC.

V is TRBV11-2 and J is TRBJ2-1; D ambiguous. This CDR3 region has 13 residues. Per germline, CDR1 SGHAT and CDR2 FQNNGV. V was cut by 1 base and J by 7 bases, with 8 bases left in between. The CDR3 DNA is TGTGCCAGCAGCTTAGGCAGGCTAAATGAGCAGTTCTTC. It yields the protein CASSLGRLNEQFF.

This chain links TRBV5-4 with TRBJ2-1, with D perhaps TRBD2 (6 bases). Germline-derived CDR1 and CDR2 are SGHNT and YYREEE (reference sequence). V lost 5 bases to trimming and J lost 1 base, with 16 bases between them. The CDR3 has 16 residues. CDR3 region: CASSSLSGSSYNEQFF. CDR3 nucleotide sequence: TGTGCCAGCAGTTCTCTCTCCGGGAGTTCCTACAATGAGCAGTTCTTC.

This chain uses TRBV7-2 with TRBJ1-5; 11 bases are a match to TRBD1. Germline V gene lookup returns CDR1 SGHTA and CDR2 FQGNSA. V was clipped by 3 bases and J by 5 bases; unmatched bases: 3. This CDR3 contains 15 residues. CDR3 loop: CASSLRTGGDQPQHF. The CDR3 coding sequence is TGTGCCAGCAGCTTGAGGACAGGGGGCGATCAGCCCCAGCATTTT.

This sequence joins TRBV5-1 and TRBJ2-2; 11 bases are a match to TRBD2. This CDR3 region has 17 residues. The V gene end was trimmed by 2 bases and the J gene end by 0 bases; junction bases not matched to a gene: 3. The germline gives CDR1 SGHRS, CDR2 YFSETQ. The chain's CDR3 is CASSFLAGGPNTGELFF. CDR3 sequence (DNA): TGCGCCAGCAGCTTTCTAGCGGGGGGACCGAACACCGGGGAGCTGTTTTTT.